This T cell receptor (beta chain) was sequenced during a study of blood T cell repertoires in COVID-19. Study-wide background: Acute and convalescent COVID-19 samples came from the United States, Italy and Spain. Sources were T cells, B-cell-depleted T cells, or PBMCs; the material itself was cDNA or gDNA.

The CDR3 is made up of 14 amino acids. Between the trimmed V and J ends, which lost 4 bases and 2 bases, there was a span of 12 bases. The germline CDR1 and CDR2 sequences are SGHNT and YYREEE (reference sequence). In the original processing: Reference gene primer amplification gave estimated nucleated cell counts. The method was immunoSEQ multiplex PCR; TCRdb's version includes in-frame clones alone and lacks a portion of them. V and J calls and clone size are as listed in that table; D and trimming were resolved from the DNA. The sample has 200,000 to 300,000 clones; roughly 86% are singletons. The source of this sequence is a man aged 35-49 years who had recovered from COVID-19. The gene calls are TRBV5-4 and TRBJ2-5; D perhaps matches TRBD1 (6 bases). The sequencing sample was made of peripheral blood. The CDR3 loop reads CASSKTGIQETQYF. Written as DNA, the CDR3 is TGTGCCAGCAGCAAGACAGGTATACAAGAGACCCAGTACTTC.